This TCR beta chain was obtained from a study of T-cell reconstitution after alpha-beta-depleted transplantation in children. CDR1 and CDR2 from the germline V gene are GTSNPN and SVGIG (reference sequence). The CDR3 totals 13 residues. V lost 5 bases, J lost 7 bases, and 18 bases lay in between. Construction of the TCRbeta library involved unique molecular identifiers. A single record per CDR3 protein comes from TCRdb applying MiXCR to the PCR reads. The table records some 340,000 distinct CDR3 sequences, around a tenth of them present only once. The clonotype originates from a human donor who donated a stem cell graft to a child with acute lymphoblastic leukemia. The input for sequencing was PBMCs from the stem cell graft donor, taken from the stem cell graft. The genes are TRBV30 and TRBJ2-7; possibly TRBD2 for D (6 bases). This CDR3 is CAWEHGTLREQYF. CDR3 nucleotides: TGTGCCTGGGAGCACGGGACTTTGAGAGAGCAGTACTTC.